These T cell receptor beta chains were read from a single sample in a study of beta chain features in type 1 diabetes. Clones were sequenced by immunoSEQ multiplex PCR, and TCRdb holds only the in-frame ones, with some missing. The table has fewer than 300,000 clones, around 20% seen once. Sequences were obtained from naive CD4+ T cells from blood. These receptors originate from a woman aged 35 to 49 with type 1 diabetes. CDR3s include the opening cysteine and the closing phenylalanine or tryptophan. A D gene is named only where the DNA matches it firmly. Not every row has a clone size; where given, it reads once, few, many or a size class.

v_gene: TRBV30
abundance: few
d_gene: -
j_gene: TRBJ1-2
CDR3nt: TGTGCCTGGAGTGTAAGTGAGGGAAGCGGCTACACCTTC
CDR3aa: CAWSVSEGSGYTF

v_gene: TRBV30
abundance: -
d_gene: TRBD1
j_gene: TRBJ1-4
CDR3nt: TGTGCCTGGGACAGGGGGCGACCTGAAAAACTGTTTTTT
CDR3aa: CAWDRGRPEKLFF

v_gene: TRBV4-1
abundance: few
d_gene: TRBD1
j_gene: TRBJ1-1
CDR3nt: TGCGCCAGCAGACAACAGGGGAGTGGGCTCGAAGCTTTCTTT
CDR3aa: CASRQQGSGLEAFF

v_gene: TRBV29-1
abundance: few
d_gene: -
j_gene: TRBJ1-2
CDR3nt: TGCAGCGCCCAGGGGAACTATGGCTACACCTTC
CDR3aa: CSAQGNYGYTF

v_gene: TRBV6-5
abundance: -
d_gene: TRBD1
j_gene: TRBJ1-1
CDR3nt: TGTGCCAGCAGTCGGGACAGTAACACTGAAGCTTTCTTT
CDR3aa: CASSRDSNTEAFF

v_gene: TRBV5-4
abundance: few
d_gene: -
j_gene: TRBJ2-7
CDR3nt: TGTGCCAGCACTCCCGGGGATGCGGACGAGCAGTACTTC
CDR3aa: CASTPGDADEQYF

v_gene: TRBV4-3
abundance: -
d_gene: -
j_gene: TRBJ1-1
CDR3nt: TGCGCCAGCAGCCAAAGCGAAGGGAGGAACACTGAAGCTTTCTTT
CDR3aa: CASSQSEGRNTEAFF

v_gene: TRBV18
abundance: -
d_gene: TRBD1
j_gene: TRBJ2-1
CDR3nt: TGTGCCAGCTCACCACGTGAGGCAGGGGGCTCCTACAATGAGCAGTTCTTC
CDR3aa: CASSPREAGGSYNEQFF

v_gene: TRBV2
abundance: -
d_gene: TRBD1
j_gene: TRBJ2-2
CDR3nt: TGTGCCAGCCGGGACAGAACCACCGGGGAGCTGTTTTTT
CDR3aa: CASRDRTTGELFF

v_gene: TRBV27
abundance: -
d_gene: TRBD2
j_gene: TRBJ2-1
CDR3nt: TGTGCCAGCAGTCTGCGGGGGAATGAGCAGTTCTTC
CDR3aa: CASSLRGNEQFF

v_gene: TRBV13
abundance: -
d_gene: -
j_gene: TRBJ1-6
CDR3nt: TGTGCCAGCAGCTTCCGAGGGCCCCTCCACTTT
CDR3aa: CASSFRGPLHF